This T cell receptor (beta chain) was identified in a study of CD8 T cells in ankylosing spondylitis. Making use of molecular barcodes, quantitative 5'-RACE generated TCR beta libraries. TCRdb redid the calling of the 5' RACE reads with MiXCR, one entry per CDR3 protein. The sample carries about 220,000 distinct CDR3 sequences, around 18% recorded once. With 6 bases removed from V and 6 bases from J, the gap between germline ends came to 12 bases. This CDR3 spans 13 amino acids. Study-wide results and caveats: Seemingly characteristic of ankylosing spondylitis blood was a TCR beta motif consisting of about 8 highly homologous variants. Reportedly, matched ankylosing spondylitis synovial fluid was significantly enriched for disease-linked clones. CD8+ by phenotype, disease-linked clones were relatively rare in peripheral blood.

This clonotype was seen a few times. The antigen is unknown. The sequenced sample was blood, either unsorted or a sorted T cell fraction (not recorded which). This TCR came from a male donor with ankylosing spondylitis. The chain carries TRBV12-3 or TRBV12-4 and TRBJ2-1; weak D call: TRBD1 (5 bases). The chain's CDR3 is CASSTPGPNEQFF. CDR3 sequence (DNA): TGTGCCAGCAGCACCCCAGGGCCCAATGAGCAGTTCTTC.